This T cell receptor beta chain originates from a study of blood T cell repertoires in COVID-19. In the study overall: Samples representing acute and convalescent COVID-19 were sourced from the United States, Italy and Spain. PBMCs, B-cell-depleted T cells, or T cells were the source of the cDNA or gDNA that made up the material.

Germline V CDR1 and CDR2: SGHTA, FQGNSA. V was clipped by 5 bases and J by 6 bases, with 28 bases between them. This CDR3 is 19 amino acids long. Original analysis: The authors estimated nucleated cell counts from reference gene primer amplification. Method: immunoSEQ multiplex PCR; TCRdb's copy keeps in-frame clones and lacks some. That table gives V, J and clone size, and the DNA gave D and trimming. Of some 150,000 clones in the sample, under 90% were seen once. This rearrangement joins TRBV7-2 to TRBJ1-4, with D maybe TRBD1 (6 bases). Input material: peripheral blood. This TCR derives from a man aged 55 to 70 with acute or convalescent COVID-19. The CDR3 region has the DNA TGTGCCAGCAGCCTTACATATCCCCCCCGGGGGGCTTTGGATGAAAAACTGTTTTTT. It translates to CASSLTYPPRGALDEKLFF.